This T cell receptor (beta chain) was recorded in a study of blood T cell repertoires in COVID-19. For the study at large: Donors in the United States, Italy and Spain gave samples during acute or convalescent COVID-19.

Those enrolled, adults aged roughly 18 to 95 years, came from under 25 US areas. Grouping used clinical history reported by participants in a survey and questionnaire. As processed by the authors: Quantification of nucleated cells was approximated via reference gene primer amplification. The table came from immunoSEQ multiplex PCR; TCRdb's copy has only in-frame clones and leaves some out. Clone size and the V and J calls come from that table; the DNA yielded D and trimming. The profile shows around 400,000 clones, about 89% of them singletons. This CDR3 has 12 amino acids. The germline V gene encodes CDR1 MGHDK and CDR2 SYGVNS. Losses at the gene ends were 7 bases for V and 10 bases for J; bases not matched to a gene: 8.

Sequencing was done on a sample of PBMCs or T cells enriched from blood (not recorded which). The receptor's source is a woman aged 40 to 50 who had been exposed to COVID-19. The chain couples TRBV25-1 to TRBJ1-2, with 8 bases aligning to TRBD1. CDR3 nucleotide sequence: TGTGCCAGCATGGGGGACAGGAGGTTCTACACCTTC. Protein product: CASMGDRRFYTF.